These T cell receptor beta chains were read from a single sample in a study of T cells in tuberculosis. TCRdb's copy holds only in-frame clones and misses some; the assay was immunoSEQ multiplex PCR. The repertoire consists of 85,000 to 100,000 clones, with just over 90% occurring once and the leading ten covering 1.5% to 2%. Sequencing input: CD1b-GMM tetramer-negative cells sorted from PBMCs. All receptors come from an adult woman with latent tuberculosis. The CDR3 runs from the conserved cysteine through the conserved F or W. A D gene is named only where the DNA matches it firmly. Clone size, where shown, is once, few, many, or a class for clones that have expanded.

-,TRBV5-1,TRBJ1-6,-,CASSLWVTGRNSPLHF,TGCGCCAGCAGCTTATGGGTGACAGGAAGGAATTCACCCCTCCACTTT
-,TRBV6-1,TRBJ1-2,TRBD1,CASSDFGDRGGYTF,TGTGCCAGCAGTGACTTTGGGGACAGAGGGGGCTACACCTTC
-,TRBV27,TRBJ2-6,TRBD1,CASSQLQATGVGANVLTF,TGTGCCAGCAGTCAACTCCAGGCGACAGGGGTTGGGGCCAACGTCCTGACTTTC
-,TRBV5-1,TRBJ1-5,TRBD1,CASSLRGGAQPQHF,TGCGCCAGCAGCTTGCGAGGGGGCGCTCAGCCCCAGCATTTT
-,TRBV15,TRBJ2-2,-,CATSSPSGELFF,TGTGCCACCAGCAGCCCCTCCGGGGAGCTGTTTTTT
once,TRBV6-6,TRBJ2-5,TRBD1,CASGQGQGWETQYF,TGTGCCAGCGGGCAGGGACAGGGGTGGGAGACCCAGTACTTC
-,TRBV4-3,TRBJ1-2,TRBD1,CASSLVGTGGNYGYTF,TGCGCCAGCAGCCTAGTGGGGACAGGGGGGAACTATGGCTACACCTTC
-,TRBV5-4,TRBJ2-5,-,CASSLGGPGTIKETQYF,TGTGCCAGCAGCTTGGGGGGTCCCGGGACAATTAAAGAGACCCAGTACTTC
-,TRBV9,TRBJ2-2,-,CASSVASRGTGELFF,TGTGCCAGCAGCGTAGCTAGCAGGGGCACCGGGGAGCTGTTTTTT
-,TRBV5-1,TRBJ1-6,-,CASSLEGRETSPLHF,TGCGCCAGCAGCTTGGAGGGCAGGGAAACTTCACCCCTCCACTTT
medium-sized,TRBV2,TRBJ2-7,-,CASSETQDEQYF,TGTGCCAGCAGTGAAACCCAGGACGAGCAGTACTTC
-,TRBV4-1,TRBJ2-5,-,CASSLSGNEETQYF,TGCGCCAGCAGCCTCTCCGGGAACGAAGAGACCCAGTACTTC
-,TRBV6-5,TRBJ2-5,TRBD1,CASSRDRGQETQYF,TGTGCCAGCAGCCGGGACAGGGGCCAAGAGACCCAGTACTTC
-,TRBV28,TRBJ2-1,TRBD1,CASSVSGTVYNEQFF,TGTGCCAGCAGTGTGTCCGGGACAGTTTACAATGAGCAGTTCTTC
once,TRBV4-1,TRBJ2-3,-,CASSQDNTDTDTQYF,TGCGCCAGCAGCCAGGACAATACAGACACAGATACGCAGTATTTT
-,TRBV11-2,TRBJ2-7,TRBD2,CASSPPGGAGAYEQYF,TGTGCCAGCAGTCCGCCGGGGGGGGCTGGGGCCTACGAGCAGTACTTC
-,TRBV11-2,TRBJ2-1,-,CASSLDLRRIPSSYNEQFF,TGTGCCAGCAGCTTAGATCTGCGGCGGATCCCCAGCTCCTACAATGAGCAGTTCTTC
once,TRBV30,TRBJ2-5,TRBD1,CAWKGGGETQYF,TGTGCCTGGAAAGGGGGCGGAGAGACCCAGTACTTC
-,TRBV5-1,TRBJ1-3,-,CASSLAGTGNTIYF,TGCGCCAGCAGCTTGGCGGGGACTGGAAACACCATATATTTT
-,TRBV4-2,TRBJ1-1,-,CASSQADLLTRTEAFF,TGTGCCAGCAGCCAAGCGGACCTCCTAACTAGGACTGAAGCTTTCTTT
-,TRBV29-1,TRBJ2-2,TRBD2,CSVRLTSGGANTGELFF,TGCAGCGTGAGACTAACTAGCGGGGGGGCGAACACCGGGGAGCTGTTTTTT
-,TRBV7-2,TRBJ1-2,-,CASSLDRTNYGYTF,TGTGCCAGCAGCTTAGACAGGACTAACTATGGCTACACCTTC
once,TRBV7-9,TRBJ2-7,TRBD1,CASSSLTSAPGQGNEQYF,TGTGCCAGCAGTTCTCTAACCTCTGCTCCGGGACAGGGCAACGAGCAGTACTTC
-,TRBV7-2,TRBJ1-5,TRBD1,CASSLGDRGNQPQHF,TGTGCCAGCAGCTTAGGGGACAGGGGCAATCAGCCCCAGCATTTT
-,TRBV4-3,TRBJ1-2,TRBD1,CASSQETGGADGYTF,TGCGCCAGCAGCCAAGAGACAGGGGGCGCCGATGGCTACACCTTC
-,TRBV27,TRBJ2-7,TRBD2,CASRDSGGFHEQYF,TGTGCCAGCAGGGATAGCGGGGGTTTTCACGAGCAGTACTTC
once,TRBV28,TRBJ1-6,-,CASSLMSPPPLHF,TGTGCCAGCAGTTTAATGAGCCCGCCACCCCTCCACTTT
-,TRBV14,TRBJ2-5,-,CASSQDRGAIETQYF,TGTGCCAGCAGCCAAGACAGGGGAGCGATTGAGACCCAGTACTTC
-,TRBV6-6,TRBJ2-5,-,CASSLQETQYF,TGTGCCAGCAGCCTTCAAGAGACCCAGTACTTC
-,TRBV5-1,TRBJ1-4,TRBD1,CASSLADRGGEKLFF,TGCGCCAGCAGCTTGGCCGACAGGGGTGGCGAAAAACTGTTTTTT
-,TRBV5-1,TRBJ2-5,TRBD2,CASSQVGGVETQYF,TGCGCCAGCAGTCAGGTCGGGGGGGTAGAGACCCAGTACTTC
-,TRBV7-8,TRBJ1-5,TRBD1,CASSLTQGASRNQPQHF,TGTGCCAGCAGCTTAACCCAGGGGGCATCCCGCAATCAGCCCCAGCATTTT
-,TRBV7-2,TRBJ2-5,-,CASSLNREETQYF,TGTGCCAGCAGCTTAAACCGGGAAGAGACCCAGTACTTC
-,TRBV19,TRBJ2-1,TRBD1,CASSGRGGPYNEQFF,TGTGCCAGTAGTGGGCGAGGGGGCCCCTACAATGAGCAGTTCTTC
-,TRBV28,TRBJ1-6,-,CASSGGASYNSPLHF,TGTGCCAGCAGTGGGGGCGCGTCCTATAATTCACCCCTCCACTTT
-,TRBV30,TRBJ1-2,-,CAARGAYGYTF,TGTGCCGCGCGGGGGGCCTATGGCTACACCTTC
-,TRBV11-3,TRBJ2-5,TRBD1,CASSSGQGTQETQYF,TGTGCCAGCAGCTCCGGACAGGGGACGCAAGAGACCCAGTACTTC
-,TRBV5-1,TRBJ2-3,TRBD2,CASSKRLAGGPNTDTQYF,TGCGCCAGCAGCAAAAGACTAGCGGGGGGACCTAACACAGATACGCAGTATTTT
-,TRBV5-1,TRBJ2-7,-,CASSLLSGSSYEQYF,TGCGCCAGCAGCTTGTTGTCAGGTTCTTCCTACGAGCAGTACTTC
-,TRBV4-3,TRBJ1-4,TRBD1,CASSRHRGSDEKLFF,TGCGCCAGCAGCCGACACAGGGGTTCTGATGAAAAACTGTTTTTT
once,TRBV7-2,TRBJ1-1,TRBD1,CASSPRQGAVFTEAFF,TGTGCCAGCAGCCCACGACAGGGGGCGGTGTTCACTGAAGCTTTCTTT
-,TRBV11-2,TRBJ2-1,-,CASSLDGGYNEQFF,TGTGCCAGCAGCTTAGATGGGGGGTACAATGAGCAGTTCTTC
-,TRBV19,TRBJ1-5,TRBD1,CASSIPIGTGNQPQHF,TGTGCCAGTAGTATCCCGATCGGGACAGGGAACCAGCCCCAGCATTTT
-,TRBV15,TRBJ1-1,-,CATSRDAGGSTEAFF,TGTGCCACCAGCAGAGATGCGGGAGGGAGCACTGAAGCTTTCTTT
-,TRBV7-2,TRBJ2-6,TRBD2,CASSLDGGSPSGANVLTF,TGTGCCAGCAGCTTAGACGGGGGGTCGCCCTCTGGGGCCAACGTCCTGACTTTC
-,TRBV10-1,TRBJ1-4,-,CASSDTTGRGNEKLFF,TGCGCCAGCAGTGATACGACAGGTCGGGGAAATGAAAAACTGTTTTTT
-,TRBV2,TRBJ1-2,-,CASSRTVNYGYTF,TGTGCCAGCAGTCGGACAGTTAACTATGGCTACACCTTC
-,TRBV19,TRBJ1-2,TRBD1,CASSIGQGIGYTF,TGTGCCAGTAGTATCGGACAGGGGATCGGCTACACCTTC
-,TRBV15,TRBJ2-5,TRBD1,CATSRELAGGAQTQYF,TGTGCCACCAGCAGAGAGCTGGCAGGGGGCGCACAGACCCAGTACTTC
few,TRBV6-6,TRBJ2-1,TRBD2,CASRPSGGADNEQFF,TGTGCCAGCAGACCCAGCGGGGGGGCCGACAATGAGCAGTTCTTC
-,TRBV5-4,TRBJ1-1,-,CASSLGQGMNTEAFF,TGTGCCAGCAGCTTGGGTCAGGGGATGAACACTGAAGCTTTCTTT
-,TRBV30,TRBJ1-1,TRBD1,CAWSLTGANTEAFF,TGTGCCTGGAGCCTAACAGGGGCGAACACTGAAGCTTTCTTT
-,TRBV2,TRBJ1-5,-,CASSETTVTQHF,TGTGCCAGCAGTGAAACGACTGTGACCCAGCATTTT